Each of the 8 T cell receptor beta chains below was sequenced from the same sample in a study of blood T cell repertoires in COVID-19. Generated by immunoSEQ multiplex PCR, the TCRdb table keeps only in-frame clones and is missing some. The sample includes under 550,000 clones, roughly 89% of them seen just once. The sample taken for sequencing was peripheral blood. The receptors here all came from a young man with COVID-19, enrolled during active disease.

This clone has a single count. The V and J genes are TRBV10-2 and TRBJ2-3; D is possibly TRBD1 (5 bases). CDR1 and CDR2 from the germline V gene are WSHSY and SAAADI. V lost 3 bases, J lost 2 bases, and 9 bases lay in between. The CDR3 loop spans 14 amino acids. The CDR3 reads CASSDGHNTDTQYF. The CDR3 DNA sequence: TGCGCCAGCAGTGATGGACACAACACAGATACGCAGTATTTT.

The rearrangement joins TRBV24-1 to TRBJ2-3, with TRBD1 identical over 8 bases. This CDR3 contains 15 residues. V lost 9 bases, J lost 5 bases, and 12 bases stayed unmatched. In germline, CDR1 is KGHDR, CDR2 SFDVKD. The CDR3 nucleotides read TGTGCCACCGGAACCGGGACAGGCTATAAAGATACGCAGTATTTT. It translates to CATGTGTGYKDTQYF.

V and J are TRBV19 and TRBJ1-2, with D possibly matching TRBD1 (5 bases). Germline loops: CDR1 LNHDA, CDR2 SQIVND (reference sequence). This CDR3 region has 16 residues. V lost 4 bases and J 4 bases, leaving 19 bases between the germline ends. The CDR3 here is CASSTVGQGGLYGYTF. CDR3 DNA: TGTGCCAGTAGTACCGTCGGGCAGGGAGGACTCTATGGCTACACCTTC.

The chain's CDR3 is CASSPGQGSKVGELFF. The CDR3 DNA is TGTGCCAGCAGCCCCGGACAGGGCTCGAAGGTCGGGGAGCTGTTTTTT. V gene TRBV5-8 combines with J gene TRBJ2-2, with 8 bases aligning to TRBD1. CDR3 size: 16 residues. CDR1 is SGHTS, CDR2 YDEGEE, per germline. The V segment lost 4 bases and the J segment 7 bases; nucleotides outside the gene matches: 12.

This chain uses TRBV27 with TRBJ1-1, with a possible D match to TRBD1 (6 bases). Per germline, CDR1 MNHEY and CDR2 SMNVEV (reference sequence). V was trimmed by 6 bases and J by 3 bases, leaving 20 bases between them. The CDR3 is 16 residues long. CDR3 residues: CASSRKTGNVHTEAFF. The CDR3 region has the DNA TGTGCCAGCAGCAGAAAAACAGGGAATGTTCACACTGAAGCTTTCTTT.

The chain is built from TRBV27 and TRBJ2-2; D is ambiguous. This CDR3 is built from 15 residues. Germline CDR1 MNHEY, CDR2 SMNVEV (reference sequence). V shed 3 bases and J shed 0 bases, with 8 bases lying between them. This CDR3 reads CASSFSETNTGELFF. The CDR3, as DNA: TGTGCCAGCAGTTTCTCGGAGACGAACACCGGGGAGCTGTTTTTT.

The CDR3 coding sequence is TGCGCCAGCAGCTCACTACAGGGTGAATACGAGCAGTACTTC. Its protein is CASSSLQGEYEQYF. The V gene is TRBV5-1, the J gene TRBJ2-7, with D possibly TRBD1 on 6 matching bases. CDR1 is SGHRS, CDR2 YFSETQ, per germline. With 3 bases removed from V and 4 bases from J, the gap between germline ends came to 14 bases. The CDR3 contains 14 residues.

The chain joins TRBV27 to TRBJ1-5, with TRBD1 matching 7 bases. Germline CDR1 MNHEY, CDR2 SMNVEV (reference sequence). There are 16 residues in the CDR3. With 3 bases clipped from V and 6 bases from J, the junction kept 11 bases outside the gene matches. CDR3 in amino acids: CASSFSGGRLRQPQHF. CDR3 DNA sequence: TGTGCCAGCAGTTTTTCAGGGGGGCGCTTACGTCAGCCCCAGCATTTT.